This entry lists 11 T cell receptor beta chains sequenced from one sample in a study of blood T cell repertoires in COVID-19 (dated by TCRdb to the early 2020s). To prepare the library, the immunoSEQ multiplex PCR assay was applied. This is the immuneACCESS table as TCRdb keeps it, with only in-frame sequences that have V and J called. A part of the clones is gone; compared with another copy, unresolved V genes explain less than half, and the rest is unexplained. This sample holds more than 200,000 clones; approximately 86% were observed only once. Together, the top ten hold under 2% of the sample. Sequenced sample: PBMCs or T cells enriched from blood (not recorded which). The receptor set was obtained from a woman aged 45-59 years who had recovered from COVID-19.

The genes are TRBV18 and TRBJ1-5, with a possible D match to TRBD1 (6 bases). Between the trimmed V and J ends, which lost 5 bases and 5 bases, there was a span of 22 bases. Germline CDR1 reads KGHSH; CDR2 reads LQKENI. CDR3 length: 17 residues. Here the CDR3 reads CASSVDRLGWGYQPQHF. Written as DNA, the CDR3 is TGTGCCAGCTCAGTTGACAGGTTGGGTTGGGGCTATCAGCCCCAGCATTTT.

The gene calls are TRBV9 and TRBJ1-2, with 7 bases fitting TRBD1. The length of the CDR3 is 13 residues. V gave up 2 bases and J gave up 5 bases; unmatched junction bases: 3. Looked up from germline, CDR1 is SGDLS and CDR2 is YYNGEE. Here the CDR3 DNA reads TGTGCCAGCAGCGTGGGACAGAGTTATGGCTACACCTTC. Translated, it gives CASSVGQSYGYTF.

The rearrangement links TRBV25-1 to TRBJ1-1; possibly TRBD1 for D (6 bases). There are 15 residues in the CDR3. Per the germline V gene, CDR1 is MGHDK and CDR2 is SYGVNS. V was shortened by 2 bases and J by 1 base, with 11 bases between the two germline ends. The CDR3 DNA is TGTGCCAGCAGTGAAGCAGGGACACCGAACACTGAAGCTTTCTTT. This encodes CASSEAGTPNTEAFF.

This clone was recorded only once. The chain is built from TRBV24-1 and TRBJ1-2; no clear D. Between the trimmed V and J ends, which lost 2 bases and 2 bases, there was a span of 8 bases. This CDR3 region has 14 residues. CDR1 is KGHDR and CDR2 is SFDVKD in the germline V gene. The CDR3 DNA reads TGTGCCACCAGTGATTATGACACCAACTATGGCTACACCTTC. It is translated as CATSDYDTNYGYTF.

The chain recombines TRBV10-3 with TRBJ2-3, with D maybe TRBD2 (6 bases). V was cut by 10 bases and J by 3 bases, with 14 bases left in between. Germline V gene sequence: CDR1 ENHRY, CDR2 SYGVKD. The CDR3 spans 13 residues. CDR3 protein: CATLGGRTDTQYF. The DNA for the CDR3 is TGTGCCACCCTCGGGGGTCGGACAGATACGCAGTATTTT.

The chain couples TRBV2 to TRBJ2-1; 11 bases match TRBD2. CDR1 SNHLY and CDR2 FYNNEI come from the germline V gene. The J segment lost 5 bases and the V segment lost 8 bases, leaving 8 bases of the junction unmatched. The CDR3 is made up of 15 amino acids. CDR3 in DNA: TGTGCCAGCTCGAATCTAGCGGGAGGCAACAATGAGCAGTTCTTC. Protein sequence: CASSNLAGGNNEQFF.

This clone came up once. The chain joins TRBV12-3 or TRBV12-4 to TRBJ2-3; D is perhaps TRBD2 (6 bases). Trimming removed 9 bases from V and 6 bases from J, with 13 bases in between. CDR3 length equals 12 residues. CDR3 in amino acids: CASQAGSDTQYF. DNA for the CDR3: TGTGCCAGTCAGGCCGGGAGTGATACGCAGTATTTT.

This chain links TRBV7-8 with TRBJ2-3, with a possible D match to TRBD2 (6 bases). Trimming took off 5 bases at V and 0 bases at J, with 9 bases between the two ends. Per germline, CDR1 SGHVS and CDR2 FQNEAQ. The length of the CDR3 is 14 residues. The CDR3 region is CASSRSGSTDTQYF. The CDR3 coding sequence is TGTGCCAGCAGCAGAAGCGGGAGCACAGATACGCAGTATTTT.

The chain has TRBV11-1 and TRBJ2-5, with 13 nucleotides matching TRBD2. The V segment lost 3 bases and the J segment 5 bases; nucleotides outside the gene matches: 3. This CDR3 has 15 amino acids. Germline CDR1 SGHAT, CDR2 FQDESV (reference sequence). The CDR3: CASSLGLAGTETQYF. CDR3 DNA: TGTGCCAGCAGCTTGGGACTAGCGGGGACGGAGACCCAGTACTTC.

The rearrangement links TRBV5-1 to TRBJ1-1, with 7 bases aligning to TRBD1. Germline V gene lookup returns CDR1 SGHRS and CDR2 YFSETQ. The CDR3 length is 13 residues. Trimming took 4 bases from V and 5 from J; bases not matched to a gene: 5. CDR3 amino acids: CASSEGAVTEAFF. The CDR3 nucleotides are TGCGCCAGCAGCGAGGGGGCTGTTACTGAAGCTTTCTTT.

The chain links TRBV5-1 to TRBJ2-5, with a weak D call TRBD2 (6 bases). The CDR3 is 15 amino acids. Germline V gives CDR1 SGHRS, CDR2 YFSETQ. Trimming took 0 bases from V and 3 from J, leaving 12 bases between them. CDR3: CASSLVSGSKETQYF. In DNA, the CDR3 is TGCGCCAGCAGCTTGGTATCCGGGAGTAAAGAGACCCAGTACTTC.